Listed here is a single T cell receptor (beta chain). This clone's antigen is unknown. Per-base quality was not reported, and no clone a single base away is much larger than it. The sample belongs to a study of T cells in Graves' hyperthyroidism and ophthalmopathy (dated by TCRdb to about 2019). With respect to the entire study: Peripheral blood samples were taken at the time of initial diagnosis, prior to any treatment. To identify distinguishing TCR V-J signatures, a discovery cohort of about 100 patients was used, comprising some 45 with Graves' ophthalmopathy and 57 with stable Graves' hyperthyroidism. Prospective prediction of ophthalmopathy was tested in an independent validation cohort of 18 hyperthyroidism patients and 17 patients who later progressed to ophthalmopathy. For training and testing, the approximately 97 patients in the discovery cohort were randomly divided in a 7:3 ratio. The study also compared thyroid tissue and blood T-cell repertoires from five or six Graves' hyperthyroidism patients. Once sampling was done, hyperthyroidism patients were given methimazole at a starting dose of 30 mg daily, whereas ophthalmopathy patients were given high-dose intravenous methylprednisolone. TCR Vbeta CDR3 sequencing of 120 to 150 peripheral blood samples (about 45 ophthalmopathy, over 70 hyperthyroidism and roughly 17 progressor patients) is reported in the paper.

Stable Graves' hyperthyroidism was defined as no progression to ophthalmopathy during 18 months of follow-up. The hyperthyroidism patients were between 18 and 65 years old and newly diagnosed, with a disease duration of less than 2 months. Any patient with an uncontrolled infection, another autoimmune disease, pregnancy or lactation was excluded. Clinical symptoms, serum thyroxine and TRAb, thyroid ultrasound, and orbital computed tomography formed the basis for the diagnoses. PBMCs were separated from 7.5 to 10 ml of fresh peripheral blood using Ficoll-Paque density gradient centrifugation. Trizol reagent was used to extract total RNA, and RNA quality was then checked on an Agilent 2100 Bioanalyzer. Broad study findings and their caveats: Most expanded thyroid clonotypes (frequency above 0.001) were also detected in blood, a finding suggesting that blood repertoires may reflect thyroid immune responses. In cross-validation, a model built on a 13 V-J signature told ophthalmopathy apart from stable hyperthyroidism with 85% to 90% sensitivity and 81% to 82% specificity, and in testing the same model reached 80%/75%. No statistical method was used to fix the sample size in advance, and group allocation was not hidden from the investigators. In validation, progression to ophthalmopathy was predicted by the model with more than 65% sensitivity and 72% to 85% specificity, a median of approximately 6.5 months before onset.

CDR1 KGHDR and CDR2 SFDVKD were looked up in the germline V gene. The cysteine opens and the phenylalanine closes a CDR3 of 16 amino acids. The entry retains the CDR3 DNA only, 48 bases that are in frame from base 1. Trimming leaves V shorter by 3 bases and J shorter by 9 bases, with the junction holding 10 bases beyond the gene matches. The TCR beta CDR3 regions were amplified from RNA transcripts. A first-round RT-PCR of the TCR CDR3 used the HTBI primer set with the Qiagen OneStep RT-PCR kit. The libraries were constructed in a second round of multiplex PCR and then size-selected and purified. The libraries were sequenced on an Illumina HiSeq2000 using paired-end 100 bp reads. Turning to the authors' computational methods: SOAPnuke was used to process the raw data, with reads discarded if the reads contained adapters or uncalled bases, had a mean Phred below 15, or lacked an exact constant-primer or identifier match. COPE v1.2.5 was used to merge high-quality paired reads, and clonotypes were defined as unique nucleotide sequences. MiTCR v1.1 was used to align clonotypes to the IMGT TRBV, TRBD and TRBJ reference segments. Only V-J combinations with frequency above 0.0001, covering about 99% of repertoires, were analysed. A TCS score was defined as the ratio of F50 (clonal expansion) to E x V (chaos), with BLOSUM62-based TCRdist applied between CDR3 peptides within each V-J. Welch's t-statistics and random forest reduced roughly 500 V-J features to under 15, which were used in a naive Bayes classifier (R e1071). The public reads were reanalyzed by TCRdb: fastp trimming at Q25, MiXCR alignment, in-frame beta chains only. Entries are consolidated by CDR3 protein sequence, retaining the most common genes and DNA. TCRdb, not the authors, supplied the V and J calls. The sample table records approximately 630,000 distinct CDR3 sequences; about 16% of these occur just once. Clones ranked in the top ten supply 3.5% to 4% of the sample.

Sequencing was done on a sample of blood. The receptor was derived from a woman under 40 with Graves' hyperthyroidism. The chain is assembled from TRBV24-1 and TRBJ2-1; 10 bases in between match TRBD1. CDR3 region: CATSDPGQGEGIEQFF. Read as DNA, the sequence is TGTGCCACCAGTGATCCTGGACAGGGGGAAGGTATTGAGCAGTTCTTC.